These T cell receptor beta chains were read from a single sample in a study of cytomegalovirus exposure and HLA in healthy donors. Clones were read by immunoSEQ multiplex PCR, and TCRdb kept only the in-frame ones, dropping some. Of over 200,000 clones listed, 85% were seen once; the top ten hold 1% to 1.5%. The specimen was PBMCs. Source of these receptors: a human donor in good health. Both conserved end residues are part of each CDR3. The order of the fields is J gene, V gene, clone size, D gene, CDR3 DNA, CDR3 protein. The D gene is left open where the match is weak. Clone sizes are given selectively: once, few, many, or a class where the clone is expanded.

TRBJ2-1 | TRBV18 | . | . | TGTGCCAGCTCACCACCGGGGCCCAATGAGCAGTTCTTC | CASSPPGPNEQFF
TRBJ1-4 | TRBV2 | . | TRBD1 | TGTGCCAGCGCGCCCGCGGGACAGGGTTGGCGGGAAAAACTGTTTTTT | CASAPAGQGWREKLFF
TRBJ1-2 | TRBV7-9 | . | . | TGTGCCAGCAGCTTGAGGGACAAGGGGCCGCCAAGAGGCTACACCTTC | CASSLRDKGPPRGYTF
TRBJ2-5 | TRBV4-2 | . | TRBD2 | TGTGCCAGCAGCCAAGAGTGGGGCCTAGCGGGAGGGCCTAGGGGGGAGACCCAGTACTTC | CASSQEWGLAGGPRGETQYF
TRBJ1-5 | TRBV19 | . | . | TGTGCCAGTAGTATCCTCAGGGATAACCAGCAGCCCCAGCATTTT | CASSILRDNQQPQHF
TRBJ2-7 | TRBV11-3 | . | . | TGTGCCAGCAGCTTAGATCCTCGGGAAACCTACGAGCAGTACTTC | CASSLDPRETYEQYF
TRBJ1-1 | TRBV5-6 | once | . | TGTGCCAGCAGCGTGAACAGGGAGGCTTTCTTT | CASSVNREAFF
TRBJ2-7 | TRBV2 | . | . | TGTGCCAACAGCTTTCCTCAAGTGCCCTTAGGGGGAGATCCCTCCTACGAGCAGTACTTC | CANSFPQVPLGGDPSYEQYF
TRBJ1-3 | TRBV7-8 | . | . | TGTGCCAGCAGCCCCGACACATACTCTGGAAACACCATATATTTT | CASSPDTYSGNTIYF
TRBJ1-3 | TRBV6-5 | . | . | TGTGCCAGCAGAATAGACAGCATCTCTGGAAACACCATATATTTT | CASRIDSISGNTIYF
TRBJ1-2 | TRBV19 | once | TRBD1 | TGTGCCAGTAGTAAGCCGGGACAGGGCCCCTATGGCTACACCTTC | CASSKPGQGPYGYTF
TRBJ2-1 | TRBV18 | . | . | TGTGCCAGCTCACCAAAAGAGGGCCAAGGTCTTGAGCAGTTCTTC | CASSPKEGQGLEQFF
TRBJ2-3 | TRBV14 | . | . | TGTGCCAGCAGCCAGCCGAGCGGGCGTAGCACAGATACGCAGTATTTT | CASSQPSGRSTDTQYF
TRBJ2-1 | TRBV7-9 | . | TRBD2 | TGTGCCAGCAGCTCGACTAGCGGGAGGACACCGAGCTCCTACAATGAGCAGTTCTTC | CASSSTSGRTPSSYNEQFF
TRBJ2-5 | TRBV5-1 | . | . | TGCGCCAGCAGCTTACCAGAAGAGACCCAGTACTTC | CASSLPEETQYF
TRBJ2-1 | TRBV10-1 | . | TRBD1 | TGCGCCAGCAGTGTTGGGACAGGGGGCCAGCCTACCCACAATGAGCAGTTCTTC | CASSVGTGGQPTHNEQFF
TRBJ1-1 | TRBV9 | . | TRBD1 | TGTGCCAGCAGCCCGCGGACAGGGAGCGCGAACACTGAAGCTTTCTTT | CASSPRTGSANTEAFF
TRBJ2-7 | TRBV7-2 | . | TRBD1 | TGTGCCAGCAGCCCGGACAGGGGCTCCTACGAGCAGTACTTC | CASSPDRGSYEQYF
TRBJ2-5 | TRBV7-7 | . | TRBD1 | TGTGCTAGCAGAGTGACAGGGGGCGGTAACGAGACCCAGTACTTC | CASRVTGGGNETQYF
TRBJ2-1 | TRBV20-1 | . | . | TGCAGTGCTAGAGATGAGAATGAGCAGTTCTTC | CSARDENEQFF
TRBJ2-7 | TRBV18 | . | . | TGTGCCAGCTCACCTGGGAGCTCCTACGAGCAGTACTTC | CASSPGSSYEQYF
TRBJ1-2 | TRBV5-1 | . | TRBD1 | TGCGCCAGCAGCTTCCCCGGGACAGAGTCTCCTAACTATGGCTACACCTTC | CASSFPGTESPNYGYTF
TRBJ2-3 | TRBV4-1 | few | . | TGCGCCAGCAGCCAGGCACCTGAGGTTGGCACAGATACGCAGTATTTT | CASSQAPEVGTDTQYF
TRBJ1-2 | TRBV7-9 | . | . | TGTGCCAGCAGCTTCGAGGACTATGGCTACACCTTC | CASSFEDYGYTF
TRBJ1-1 | TRBV18 | . | TRBD1 | TGTGCCAGCTCCCCAGGACAGGGTTTGGACACTGAAGCTTTCTTT | CASSPGQGLDTEAFF
TRBJ2-1 | TRBV6-5 | few | TRBD2 | TGTGCCAGCAGCCGAGCGGGAGGGTCCCGGAATGAGCAGTTCTTC | CASSRAGGSRNEQFF
TRBJ2-7 | TRBV5-1 | . | . | TGCGCCAGCAGCTCAGGGGCCTACGAGCAGTACTTC | CASSSGAYEQYF
TRBJ2-1 | TRBV29-1 | . | TRBD2 | TGCAGCGTTGGGGGGGGACTAGCGGTAGGGAACTACAATGAGCAGTTCTTC | CSVGGGLAVGNYNEQFF
TRBJ1-2 | TRBV27 | . | . | TGTGCCACCCTGGCGGGAGGGAACTATGGCTACACCTTC | CATLAGGNYGYTF
TRBJ1-5 | TRBV6-4 | few | . | TGTGCCGGAGAAAATCAGCCCCAGCATTTT | CAGENQPQHF
TRBJ2-2 | TRBV19 | . | . | TGTGCCAGTAGTATTAAGGTGGGAGTAAGGACCGGGGAGCTGTTTTTT | CASSIKVGVRTGELFF
TRBJ2-3 | TRBV29-1 | . | . | TGCAGCGTTTCCCCGTCCGGGGTTAGGTATACGCAGTATTTT | CSVSPSGVRYTQYF
TRBJ2-1 | TRBV6-4 | . | TRBD2 | TGTGCCAGCAGTCCCTCGACTAGCGGGAGGGCCGCGGCGGATGAGCAGTTCTTC | CASSPSTSGRAAADEQFF
TRBJ2-1 | TRBV5-4 | . | . | TGTGCCAGCAGCCCCCTGGGCGCTCACAATGAGCAGTTCTTC | CASSPLGAHNEQFF
TRBJ1-1 | TRBV7-2 | . | TRBD1 | TGTGCCAGCAGCTTATCGGGCAGGGGGGTGCCTGAAGCTTTCTTT | CASSLSGRGVPEAFF
TRBJ2-5 | TRBV7-2 | . | TRBD2 | TGTGCCAGCAGCTTAGAGGCTAGCGGGGGAGGGGAGACCCAGTACTTC | CASSLEASGGGETQYF
TRBJ2-1 | TRBV7-9 | . | . | TGTGCCAGCAGCTCCCCTGCTTCAGGCAATGAGCAGTTCTTC | CASSSPASGNEQFF
TRBJ2-7 | TRBV7-9 | . | TRBD1 | TGTGCCAGCAGCTTAGGTCGGGACAGTTCTACCTACGAGCAGTACTTC | CASSLGRDSSTYEQYF
TRBJ1-2 | TRBV5-8 | . | TRBD1 | TGTGCCAGCAGCTTGGGACAGGGGAGGGGCGGCTACACCTTC | CASSLGQGRGGYTF
TRBJ2-5 | TRBV13 | once | TRBD2 | TGTGCCAGCAGCACCCCTTCCCCGGGTGAAGCGGGGGAGACCCAGTACTTC | CASSTPSPGEAGETQYF
TRBJ2-7 | TRBV7-7 | . | . | TGTGGGGTCCGTCGGAGAACCTACGAGCAGTACTTC | CGVRRRTYEQYF
TRBJ2-6 | TRBV7-9 | . | . | TGTGCCAGCAGCTTTTACAGGGTATCTGGGGCCAACGTCCTGACTTTC | CASSFYRVSGANVLTF
TRBJ2-3 | TRBV6-4 | . | TRBD2 | TGTGCCAGCAGTGCTCTAGCGGGTAGCACAGATACGCAGTATTTT | CASSALAGSTDTQYF
TRBJ1-2 | TRBV27 | . | . | TGTGCCAGCAGTTTATCGCGGGGCAACTATGGCTACACCTTC | CASSLSRGNYGYTF
TRBJ1-1 | TRBV7-9 | . | TRBD1 | TGTGCCAGCGGGGGAGGGACAGGGAACACTGAAGCTTTCTTT | CASGGGTGNTEAFF
TRBJ2-3 | TRBV5-1 | . | . | TGCGCCAGCAGCTTGGGGGCGCAGGAAGATACGCAGTATTTT | CASSLGAQEDTQYF
TRBJ2-3 | TRBV7-2 | . | TRBD2 | TGTGCCAGCAGCCTTCTACAATTCGGGGGGGATACGCAGTATTTT | CASSLLQFGGDTQYF
TRBJ2-3 | TRBV5-6 | . | . | TGTGCCAGCAGCTTCACCAGAGATACGCAGTATTTT | CASSFTRDTQYF
TRBJ2-5 | TRBV27 | . | . | TGTGCCAGCAGGCGGGGAGAGACCCAGTACTTC | CASRRGETQYF